A selection of T cell receptor beta chains follows, all from one sample in a study of identical twins. MiXCR, run by TCRdb on the 5' RACE reads, gives a single entry per CDR3 protein. The table lists 210,000 or so distinct CDR3 sequences, 7.5% of them singletons. This sample also belongs to another study, concerning yellow fever vaccine responses in identical twins.

The material sequenced was memory (CD45RO+) T cells sorted from blood. These receptor sequences come from a woman under 30 in good health. CDR3s include the opening cysteine and the closing phenylalanine or tryptophan. A D gene is named only where the DNA matches it firmly. Size values are once, few and many counts, or a class for expanded clones, and some rows have none.

TRBD2	TRBV6-1	few	TRBJ2-5	CASSLHGLAVETQYF	TGTGCCAGCAGCCTGCATGGACTAGCAGTAGAGACCCAGTACTTC
TRBD2	TRBV25-1	.	TRBJ2-7	CATTRAGTSGIYEQYF	TGTGCCACCACCCGAGCCGGGACTAGCGGCATCTACGAGCAGTACTTC
.	TRBV20-1	.	TRBJ1-2	CSARPGVGYGYTF	TGCAGTGCTAGGCCGGGGGTAGGCTATGGCTACACCTTC
.	TRBV3-1	few	TRBJ1-1	CASSQITGYTEAFF	TGTGCCAGCAGCCAGATTACAGGTTACACTGAAGCTTTCTTT
.	TRBV12-3/TRBV12-4	few	TRBJ2-3	CASRPDRPTDTQYF	TGTGCCAGCAGGCCGGACCGCCCCACAGATACGCAGTATTTT
.	TRBV5-1	few	TRBJ2-1	CASSLFDREGGNEQFF	TGCGCCAGCAGCTTATTCGACAGGGAGGGCGGCAATGAGCAGTTCTTC
.	TRBV7-2	many	TRBJ2-1	CVSSLWIDEQFF	TGTGTCAGCAGCTTATGGATCGATGAGCAGTTCTTC
TRBD1	TRBV19	few	TRBJ2-7	CASSSRGINYEQYF	TGTGCCAGTAGTAGCAGGGGGATTAACTACGAGCAGTACTTC
.	TRBV2	.	TRBJ1-5	CASSDAGSNQPQHF	TGTGCCAGCAGTGACGCAGGTAGCAATCAGCCCCAGCATTTT
.	TRBV28	.	TRBJ2-3	CASSSAISTDTQYF	TGTGCCAGCAGCTCGGCCATTAGCACAGATACGCAGTATTTT
TRBD2	TRBV6-5	few	TRBJ2-3	CASSSGTTSTDTQYF	TGTGCCAGCAGTTCCGGGACTACATCCACAGATACGCAGTATTTT
.	TRBV6-2/TRBV6-3	.	TRBJ2-2	CASSGGRITGELFF	TGTGCCAGCAGCGGGGGACGGATCACCGGGGAGCTGTTTTTT
.	TRBV5-6	.	TRBJ2-3	CASSLGGQGRDTQYF	TGTGCCAGCAGCTTGGGTGGGCAGGGTCGAGATACGCAGTATTTT
.	TRBV6-2/TRBV6-3	many	TRBJ1-3	CASSYAADSGNTIYF	TGTGCCAGCAGTTACGCCGCAGACTCTGGAAACACCATATATTTT
.	TRBV7-2	.	TRBJ2-5	CASSRGGLQETQYF	TGTGCCAGCAGCCGCGGGGGCCTCCAAGAGACCCAGTACTTC
TRBD1	TRBV20-1	.	TRBJ2-7	CSAADRGDRQYF	TGCAGTGCTGCGGACAGGGGGGACCGGCAGTACTTC
TRBD1	TRBV2	.	TRBJ1-5	CASGGQGARNQPQHF	TGTGCCAGCGGTGGACAGGGGGCCCGAAATCAGCCCCAGCATTTT
.	TRBV7-3	many	TRBJ2-5	CASSQGGGPQYF	TGTGCCAGCAGCCAGGGGGGGGGGCCCCAGTACTTC